Listed here are 17 T cell receptor beta chains from one sample, sequenced in a study of cytomegalovirus exposure and HLA in healthy donors. The PCR was carried out with 60 Vbeta primers and 13 Jbeta primers. Profiling relied on immunoSEQ multiplex PCR, and the TCRdb table lists in-frame clones only, not all of them. Among 150,000 to 200,000 clones listed, 81% were seen once. The sample taken for sequencing was PBMCs. These receptor sequences come from a young man in good health and CMV-seronegative.

The rearrangement links TRBV4-3 to TRBJ2-5, with D perhaps matching TRBD2 (5 bases). V was pared by 0 bases and J by 5 bases, with 13 bases between. This CDR3 comprises 15 residues. Germline V CDR1 and CDR2: LGHNA, YSLEER. The CDR3 here is CASSQEGLAWETQYF. CDR3 in DNA: TGCGCCAGCAGCCAAGAGGGTCTAGCCTGGGAGACCCAGTACTTC.

This clone has more than one count but fewer than ten. This chain uses TRBV28 with TRBJ1-5; a possible D gene is TRBD1 (5 bases). The CDR3 has 17 amino acids. The V end was cut by 3 bases, the J end by 2 bases, with 17 bases between. The germline V gene encodes CDR1 MDHEN and CDR2 SYDVKM. DNA of the CDR3: TGTGCCAGCAGTTTGCACGGACAAGGCTCACGCAATCAGCCCCAGCATTTT. Its translation: CASSLHGQGSRNQPQHF.

The chain uses TRBV5-4 and TRBJ2-7; D not certain. CDR1 SGHNT and CDR2 YYREEE come from the germline V gene (reference sequence). The CDR3 extends over 13 amino acids. Trimming shortened V by 3 bases and J by 2 bases, and 9 bases separated the two germline ends. The CDR3 spells CASSWADTYEQYF. The CDR3, as DNA: TGTGCCAGCAGCTGGGCTGACACCTACGAGCAGTACTTC.

The chain links TRBV7-3 to TRBJ2-7; D possibly corresponds to TRBD1 (7 bases). Germline CDR1 and CDR2: SGHTA and FQGTGA. Trimming left V 2 bases short and J 3 bases short, with 14 bases between. The CDR3 length is 15 residues. The CDR3 DNA sequence: TGTGCCAGCAGCTTATCGGGGGACAGCGGCTACGAGCAGTACTTC. As protein: CASSLSGDSGYEQYF. Combining the CDR3 with reference TRBV7-3 and TRBJ2-7 gives the whole variable domain GAGVSQTPSNKVTEKGKYVELRCDPISGHTALYWYRQSLGQGPEFLIYFQGTGAADDSGLPNDRFFAVRPEGSVSTLKIQRTERGDSAVYLCASSLSGDSGYEQYFGPGTRLTVT.

The chain links TRBV2 to TRBJ2-3; a possible D gene is TRBD2 (5 bases). The CDR3 spans 15 residues. Germline V gives CDR1 SNHLY, CDR2 FYNNEI. V was trimmed by 5 bases and J by 3 bases, leaving 15 bases between them. CDR3 amino acids: CASSWRSLRTDTQYF. The CDR3 nucleotides read TGTGCCAGCAGTTGGAGGTCCCTAAGGACAGATACGCAGTATTTT.

The rearrangement links TRBV7-2 to TRBJ1-3, with a weak D call TRBD1 (6 bases). This CDR3 region has 15 residues. Per the germline V gene, CDR1 is SGHTA and CDR2 is FQGNSA. With 5 bases removed from V and 0 bases from J, the gap between germline ends came to 11 bases. In DNA form, the CDR3 reads TGTGCCAGCAGCAGAGACAGGAGCTCTGGAAACACCATATATTTT. Its translation is CASSRDRSSGNTIYF.

The V and J genes are TRBV7-6 and TRBJ2-2, with a weak D call TRBD1 (6 bases). The germline V gene has CDR1 SGHVS and CDR2 FNYEAQ. Between the trimmed V and J ends, which lost 2 bases and 3 bases, there was a span of 7 bases. The CDR3 runs to 14 residues. The CDR3 sequence is CASSLTGYTGELFF. The CDR3 DNA is TGTGCCAGCAGCTTAACAGGGTACACCGGGGAGCTGTTTTTT.

This chain links TRBV6-4 with TRBJ2-3; 9 nucleotides agree with TRBD1. Germline-derived CDR1 and CDR2 are MRHNA and SNTAGT. This CDR3 is built from 14 residues. V trimming: 0 bases; J trimming: 5 bases; junction bases outside the gene matches: 0. The CDR3: CASSDSTGGDTQYF. DNA of the CDR3: TGTGCCAGCAGTGACTCGACAGGGGGAGATACGCAGTATTTT.

This sequence joins TRBV5-1 and TRBJ2-7; 11 positions match TRBD2. This CDR3 is built from 16 residues. V lost 1 base, J lost 5 bases, and 8 bases stayed unmatched. CDR1 and CDR2 (germline): SGHRS, YFSETQ. The CDR3 region has the DNA TGCGCCAGCAGCTTGTCTAGCGGGAGGATCAGGGACGAGCAGTACTTC. Its translation: CASSLSSGRIRDEQYF.

The chain joins TRBV7-2 to TRBJ2-1, with D perhaps TRBD2 (5 bases). With 0 bases removed from V and 1 base from J, the gap between germline ends came to 7 bases. Germline values: CDR1 SGHTA, CDR2 FQGNSA. The CDR3 is made up of 15 amino acids. Here the CDR3 reads CASSLAGESYNEQFF. CDR3 in DNA: TGTGCCAGCAGCTTAGCGGGAGAGTCCTACAATGAGCAGTTCTTC.

The rearrangement joins TRBV28 to TRBJ2-1; 12 nucleotides match TRBD2. In germline, CDR1 is MDHEN, CDR2 SYDVKM. CDR3 length: 15 residues. Trimming removed 3 bases from V and 8 bases from J; junction bases left unmatched: 5. The CDR3 region has the DNA TGTGCCAGCAGTTTTTCTAGCGGGAGGGACCATGAGCAGTTCTTC. This gives the protein CASSFSSGRDHEQFF.

The chain carries TRBV7-2 and TRBJ2-3; the D gene is possibly TRBD2 (6 bases). CDR3 length: 15 amino acids. Germline loops: CDR1 SGHTA, CDR2 FQGNSA. Trimming shortened V by 5 bases and J by 10 bases, and 22 bases separated the two germline ends. The CDR3 sequence: CASSEWTNGMGPQYF. The CDR3 nucleotides read TGTGCCAGCAGCGAGTGGACTAATGGTATGGGTCCGCAGTATTTT. The full variable domain, its missing parts supplied by reference TRBV7-2 and TRBJ2-3, is GAGVSQSPSNKVTEKGKDVELRCDPISGHTALYWYRQSLGQGLEFLIYFQGNSAPDKSGLPSDRFSAERTGGSVSTLTIQRTQQEDSAVYLCASSEWTNGMGPQYFGPGTRLTVL.

The V and J genes are TRBV9 and TRBJ1-1, with 7 positions matching TRBD1. The CDR3 has 14 amino acids. Germline trimming cut 4 bases from V and 4 bases from J; bases unmatched to any gene: 7. The germline V gene has CDR1 SGDLS and CDR2 YYNGEE. The CDR3 nucleotides read TGTGCCAGCAGCTCACAGGGGCAGGGCACTGAAGCTTTCTTT. Protein sequence: CASSSQGQGTEAFF.

The V call is TRBV29-1, the J call TRBJ1-2; 12 positions match TRBD1. The germline CDR1 and CDR2 sequences are SQVTM and ANQGSEA. Trimming removed 7 bases from V and 7 bases from J; junction bases left unmatched: 7. The CDR3 sequence is 13 residues long. Written as DNA, the CDR3 is TGCAGCGACTCGGGACAGGGGGCGAGTGGCTACACCTTC. Residues: CSDSGQGASGYTF.

The chain carries TRBV7-2 and TRBJ1-5; TRBD1 matches at 8 bases. V shed 2 bases and J 6 bases; nucleotides not matched to a gene: 9. The CDR3 spans 16 residues. CDR1 is SGHTA and CDR2 is FQGNSA in the germline V gene. The CDR3 here is CASSLRGQGVGQPQHF. Written as DNA, the CDR3 is TGTGCCAGCAGCTTAAGAGGACAGGGCGTCGGTCAGCCCCAGCATTTT.

The chain employs TRBV5-1 and TRBJ2-3; TRBD2 matches at 11 bases. Germline assignment: CDR1 SGHRS and CDR2 YFSETQ. The CDR3 covers 16 residues. V lost 5 bases and J lost 2; bases outside the gene matches: 7. The CDR3 DNA follows: TGCGCCAGCAGGGCAACTAGCGGGAGTCTCACAGATACGCAGTATTTT. Its translation: CASRATSGSLTDTQYF.

The chain combines TRBV14 with TRBJ1-1; D is possibly TRBD1 (6 bases). Trimming cost V 4 bases and J 0 bases, with 15 bases left between them. The CDR3 length is 16 residues. Germline assignment: CDR1 SGHDN and CDR2 FVKESK. The CDR3 region has the DNA TGTGCCAGCAGCCGATTCCAGGGGACAATGAACACTGAAGCTTTCTTT. Protein product: CASSRFQGTMNTEAFF. Drawing the rest from reference TRBV14 and TRBJ1-1, the complete variable domain is EAGVTQFPSHSVIEKGQTVTLRCDPISGHDNLYWYRRVMGKEIKFLLHFVKESKQDESGMPNNRFLAERTGGTYSTLKVQPAELEDSGVYFCASSRFQGTMNTEAFFGQGTRLTVV.